One T cell receptor (beta chain) is described in this entry. One entry per CDR3 protein, called by TCRdb with MiXCR from the RT-PCR reads. The repertoire holds about 680,000 distinct CDR3 sequences, with 12% to 15% as singletons. Per the germline V gene, CDR1 is DFQATT and CDR2 is SNEGSKA (reference sequence). Trimming cost V 3 bases and J 8 bases, with 17 bases left between them. The CDR3 consists of 14 residues. This sequence joins TRBV20-1 and TRBJ2-1, with a tentative D call TRBD1 (6 bases). Source material: memory CD4+ T cells from blood. This sequence originates from a female donor in good health, serving as a healthy control. CDR3 sequence: CSARKGGIGDEQFF. CDR3 sequence (DNA): TGCAGTGCTAGGAAAGGGGGTATTGGGGATGAGCAGTTCTTC.